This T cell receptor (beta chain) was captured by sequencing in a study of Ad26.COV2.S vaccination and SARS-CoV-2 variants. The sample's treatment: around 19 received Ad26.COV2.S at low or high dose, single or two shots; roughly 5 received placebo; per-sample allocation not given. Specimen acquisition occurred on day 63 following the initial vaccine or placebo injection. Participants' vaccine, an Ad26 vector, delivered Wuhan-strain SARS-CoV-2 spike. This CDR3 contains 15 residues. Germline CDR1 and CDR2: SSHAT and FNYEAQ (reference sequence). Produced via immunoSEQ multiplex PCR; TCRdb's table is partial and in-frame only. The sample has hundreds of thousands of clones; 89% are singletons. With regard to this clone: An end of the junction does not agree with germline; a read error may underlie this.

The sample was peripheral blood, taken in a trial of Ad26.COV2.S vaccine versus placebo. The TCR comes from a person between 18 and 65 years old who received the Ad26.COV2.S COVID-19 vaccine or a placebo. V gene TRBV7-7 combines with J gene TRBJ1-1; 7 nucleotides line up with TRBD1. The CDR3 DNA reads TGTGCTAGCAGTCCCAGGGGGGGGCCGAACACTGAAGCTTTCTTT. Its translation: CASSPRGGPNTEAFF.